This T cell receptor (beta chain) was sequenced for a study of cytomegalovirus exposure and HLA in healthy donors. General study results and limits: HLA alleles showed associations with 15,000 to 20,000 TCR beta sequences in a later analysis, at a 0.05 false discovery rate. Later genetic work tied a missense DCLRE1C variant to beta-chain V and J trimming. Later analysis showed TCR association rates varying by HLA locus, highest for DRB1 and lowest for HLA-C. A list of around 160 TCR beta chains associated with cytomegalovirus was given.

This CDR3 is built from 14 residues. Trimming took 6 bases from V and 2 from J, leaving 14 bases between them. Germline V gene sequence: CDR1 SNHLY, CDR2 FYNNEI. The PCR had 60 Vbeta and 13 Jbeta primers. This table comes from immunoSEQ multiplex PCR, and its TCRdb copy is limited to in-frame clones, with some not included. The repertoire holds roughly 98,000 clones, with 70% to 80% as singletons. Worth noting for this clone: What it recognizes is unknown.

Sequencing was carried out using PBMCs. The clonotype comes from a man in his forties in good health and CMV-seronegative. The chain couples TRBV2 to TRBJ2-7; perhaps TRBD1 as D (6 bases). This CDR3 is CASRADAGAYEQYF. The CDR3 DNA reads as TGTGCCAGCAGAGCAGACGCAGGGGCCTACGAGCAGTACTTC.